Shown below are 27 T cell receptor beta chains from a single sample sequenced in a study of blood T cell repertoires in COVID-19. Sequencing was performed with immunoSEQ multiplex PCR; in TCRdb, only in-frame clones are kept and a portion is missing. The repertoire holds about 160,000 clones, with around four fifths as singletons. The sequenced sample consisted of peripheral blood. The receptors shown here come from a man between 65 and 85 years old with acute or convalescent COVID-19.

The chain joins TRBV9 to TRBJ2-1; weak D call: TRBD2 (6 bases). There are 12 residues in the CDR3. Trimming shortened V by 1 base and J by 9 bases, and 8 bases separated the two germline ends. From germline, CDR1 is SGDLS and CDR2 YYNGEE. The chain's CDR3 is CASSVFGGEQFF. The CDR3 coding sequence is TGTGCCAGCAGCGTATTCGGGGGTGAGCAGTTCTTC.

The V gene is TRBV18, the J gene TRBJ2-5; no clear D. This CDR3 contains 14 residues. Between the trimmed V and J ends, which lost 3 bases and 5 bases, there was a span of 13 bases. The V gene's germline CDR1 is KGHSH and CDR2 LQKENI. The CDR3 here is CASSPPATGETQYF. In DNA, the CDR3 is TGTGCCAGCTCACCCCCGGCGACCGGGGAGACCCAGTACTTC.

The chain joins TRBV7-9 to TRBJ2-5; TRBD1 matches 12 bases. Germline V gives CDR1 SEHNR, CDR2 FQNEAQ (reference sequence). The CDR3 is made up of 16 amino acids. The V and J ends lost 3 bases and 5 bases, in that order; junction bases with no gene match: 7. The CDR3 nucleotides are TGTGCCAGCAGCTTCGCGGGGACAGGGGGCGCGGAGACCCAGTACTTC. Translation: CASSFAGTGGAETQYF.

Notes on this clone: Different DNA sequences within this sample yield the same CDR3. The chain is built from TRBV6-2 or TRBV6-3 and TRBJ1-5; TRBD1 might be the D (6 bases). The CDR3 is made up of 12 amino acids. The germline V gene encodes CDR1 MNHEY and CDR2 SVGEGT. V was clipped by 4 bases and J by 7 bases, with 8 bases between them. CDR3 sequence reads: CASSFQGQPQHF. CDR3 bases: TGTGCCAGCAGTTTCCAGGGGCAGCCCCAGCATTTT.

The chain carries TRBV5-4 and TRBJ1-5; D unresolved. Germline V gene sequence: CDR1 SGHNT, CDR2 YYREEE (reference sequence). V was cut by 4 bases and J by 7 bases, with 21 bases left in between. This CDR3 is built from 16 residues. As DNA, the CDR3 is TGTGCCAGCAGCCGATCCCCCGGAGAAGGAGGACAGCCCCAGCATTTT. It is translated as CASSRSPGEGGQPQHF. Filled out from reference TRBV5-4 and TRBJ1-5, the complete variable domain reads ETGVTQSPTHLIKTRGQQVTLRCSSQSGHNTVSWYQQALGQGPQFIFQYYREEENGRGNFPPRFSGLQFPNYSSELNVNALELDDSALYLCASSRSPGEGGQPQHFGDGTRLSIL.

The chain combines TRBV24-1 with TRBJ1-2, with D possibly matching TRBD1 (5 bases). With 4 bases removed from V and 6 bases from J, the gap between germline ends came to 8 bases. Germline lookup yields CDR1 KGHDR and CDR2 SFDVKD. This CDR3 comprises 12 residues. In DNA form, the CDR3 reads TGTGCCACCAGTGACCTGACAGATGGCTACACCTTC. Residues: CATSDLTDGYTF.

The chain uses TRBV12-3 or TRBV12-4 and TRBJ2-5, with 8 bases that match TRBD2. This CDR3 spans 13 amino acids. The ends lost 5 bases at V and 4 bases at J; junction bases unmatched: 3. CDR3 DNA: TGTGCCAGCAGTAGTCTAGCGGGAGAGACCCAGTACTTC. Protein product: CASSSLAGETQYF.

The V call is TRBV7-2, the J call TRBJ2-2; the match to TRBD2 covers 7 bases. The CDR3 loop spans 14 amino acids. CDR1 SGHTA and CDR2 FQGNSA come from the germline V gene. V lost 5 bases, J lost 6 bases, and 6 bases stayed unmatched. The chain's CDR3 is CASSPRGVSGELFF. The CDR3 coding sequence is TGTGCCAGCAGCCCCCGGGGGGTCTCCGGGGAGCTGTTTTTT. The variable domain in full, with the rest retrieved from reference TRBV7-2 and TRBJ2-2, is GAGVSQSPSNKVTEKGKDVELRCDPISGHTALYWYRQSLGQGLEFLIYFQGNSAPDKSGLPSDRFSAERTGGSVSTLTIQRTQQEDSAVYLCASSPRGVSGELFFGEGSRLTVL.

This clone appeared a single time. The chain has TRBV11-2 and TRBJ2-1; 14 nucleotides agree with TRBD2. V shed 5 bases, J shed 8 bases, and the junction held 14 bases outside the gene matches. In germline, CDR1 is SGHAT, CDR2 FQNNGV. This CDR3 is built from 18 residues. The DNA of the CDR3 is TGTGCCAGCAGCCGGTTTGGACTAGCGGGAGGCCCTTCCGATGAGCAGTTCTTC. It translates to CASSRFGLAGGPSDEQFF.

This chain's CDR3 is CASSGGGIFNQPQHF. CDR3 sequence (DNA): TGTGCCAGTAGTGGGGGGGGCATATTTAATCAGCCCCAGCATTTT. The chain links TRBV19 to TRBJ1-5; tentative D call: TRBD1 (6 bases). CDR3 size: 15 residues. The V end was cut by 5 bases, the J end by 4 bases, with 15 bases between. Germline CDR1 and CDR2: LNHDA and SQIVND (reference sequence).

This clone has just one count. A junction boundary mismatches the germline segment, possibly from a read error. The V gene is TRBV27, the J gene TRBJ2-7; 8 nucleotides agree with TRBD2. The CDR3 covers 15 residues. CDR1 is MNHEY and CDR2 is SMNVEV in the germline V gene (reference sequence). The CDR3 sequence is CASSLVGTWASGPIF. The DNA for the CDR3 is TGTGCCAGCAGTTTAGTCGGGACTTGGGCTAGCGGGCCGATCTTC.

CDR3 residues: CASSRDRKETQYF. The CDR3 nucleotides read TGTGCCAGCTCCCGCGACAGGAAAGAGACCCAGTACTTC. V and J are TRBV18 and TRBJ2-5; possibly TRBD1 for D (6 bases). Trimming shortened V by 6 bases and J by 3 bases, and 11 bases separated the two germline ends. The CDR3 contains 13 residues. Germline-derived CDR1 and CDR2 are KGHSH and LQKENI.

The chain combines TRBV6-5 with TRBJ2-1; TRBD2 matches 8 bases. The junction had 9 bases not matched to a gene; V was cut back by 4 bases and J by 4 bases. The germline V gene has CDR1 MNHEY and CDR2 SVGAGI. The CDR3 covers 16 residues. CDR3 coding DNA: TGTGCCAGCAGTTCCGAGCGGGGGACTTCATACAATGAGCAGTTCTTC. Its translation: CASSSERGTSYNEQFF.

The rearrangement links TRBV6-5 to TRBJ1-2; the match to TRBD1 covers 11 bases. Trimming at V came to 5 bases and at J to 8 bases, leaving 10 bases not matched to a gene. CDR1 is MNHEY and CDR2 is SVGAGI in the germline V gene. This CDR3 contains 15 residues. The CDR3 protein is CASSPVGTGGRGYTF. CDR3 coding DNA: TGTGCCAGCAGTCCCGTGGGGACAGGGGGTCGAGGCTACACCTTC.

The rearrangement links TRBV20-1 to TRBJ2-5; 12 nucleotides agree with TRBD2. J lost 2 bases, V lost 3 bases, and 4 bases had no gene match. The CDR3 is 15 residues long. From germline, CDR1 is DFQATT and CDR2 SNEGSKA (reference sequence). DNA for the CDR3: TGCAGTGCTAGTCAGACTAGCGGGGGACAAGAGACCCAGTACTTC. This codes for CSASQTSGGQETQYF.

In its sample, this clone was seen once. The chain recombines TRBV5-4 with TRBJ2-4; 11 bases map to TRBD2. The V gene's germline CDR1 is SGHNT and CDR2 YYREEE (reference sequence). This CDR3 spans 17 amino acids. V was clipped by 4 bases and J by 0 bases; unmatched bases: 6. The chain's CDR3 is CASSETSGMLAKNIQYF. CDR3 nucleotide sequence: TGTGCCAGCAGCGAGACTAGCGGGATGTTAGCCAAAAACATTCAGTACTTC.

This sequence joins TRBV12-5 and TRBJ2-1; TRBD2 matches at 9 bases. The germline CDR1 and CDR2 sequences are LGHNT and FRNRAP. The CDR3 runs 17 residues. Unmatched junction bases numbered 8, after V lost 2 bases and J lost 3 bases. CDR3 bases: TGTGCTAGTGGTTTGTGGGGGCTAGCGGGAAGCTACAATGAGCAGTTCTTC. Amino acids: CASGLWGLAGSYNEQFF.

The CDR3, as DNA: TGTGCCAGCAGCCAACGAGGGACAGGGGGCTTATGGAACACCATATATTTT. Amino acid sequence: CASSQRGTGGLWNTIYF. The chain employs TRBV3-1 (or the pseudogene TRBV3-2) and TRBJ1-3, with TRBD1 matching 12 bases. Germline V gene data show CDR1 as LGHDT and CDR2 as YNNKEL (reference sequence). CDR3 size: 17 residues. The V and J ends lost 2 bases and 7 bases, in that order; junction bases with no gene match: 9.

The chain employs TRBV18 and TRBJ2-1; TRBD1 agrees at 10 bases. CDR1 KGHSH and CDR2 LQKENI come from the germline V gene. V trimming: 1 base; J trimming: 6 bases; junction bases outside the gene matches: 3. The CDR3 loop spans 15 amino acids. Here the CDR3 DNA reads TGTGCCAGCTCACCACGACGGACAGGGGGCAATGAGCAGTTCTTC. It yields the protein CASSPRRTGGNEQFF.

The chain has TRBV6-6 and TRBJ2-3; the match to TRBD2 covers 12 bases. The germline CDR1 and CDR2 sequences are MNHNY and SVGAGI (reference sequence). Germline trimming cut 4 bases from V and 9 bases from J; bases unmatched to any gene: 2. The CDR3 spans 13 residues. The CDR3 spells CASSSLAGGTQYF. CDR3 DNA: TGTGCCAGCAGTTCACTAGCGGGAGGAACGCAGTATTTT.

The sample holds many counts of this clone. J is TRBJ1-5 and V is TRBV28, with TRBD1 as a possible D gene (5 bases). This CDR3 has 14 amino acids. The V end was cut by 10 bases, the J end by 1 base, with 14 bases between. CDR1 and CDR2 (germline): MDHEN, SYDVKM. DNA for the CDR3: TGTGCCACTCATAGGGGTGGAAGCAATCAGCCCCAGCATTTT. It translates to CATHRGGSNQPQHF.

This clone was recorded only once. The rearrangement links TRBV29-1 to TRBJ1-2, with 11 positions matching TRBD1. The V gene end was trimmed by 4 bases and the J gene end by 3 bases; junction bases not matched to a gene: 1. Germline V gene lookup returns CDR1 SQVTM and CDR2 ANQGSEA. The CDR3 is made up of 13 amino acids. DNA of the CDR3: TGCAGCGTTGCGGGACAGGGGGACTATGGCTACACCTTC. Its translation: CSVAGQGDYGYTF.

J is TRBJ2-2 and V is TRBV10-1; 9 bases fit TRBD1. This CDR3 has 17 residues. The V segment lost 5 bases and the J segment 6 bases; nucleotides outside the gene matches: 13. Germline CDR1 reads WNHNN; CDR2 reads SYGVQD (reference sequence). This CDR3 is CASSPPPGQGLAGELFF. Here the CDR3 DNA reads TGCGCCAGCAGTCCCCCTCCGGGACAGGGTCTGGCCGGGGAGCTGTTTTTT.

V usage is TRBV19 and J usage is TRBJ1-4, with D tentatively TRBD1 (6 bases). The CDR3 loop spans 15 amino acids. In germline, CDR1 is LNHDA, CDR2 SQIVND (reference sequence). Trimming took 5 bases from V and 8 from J, leaving 18 bases between them. The chain's CDR3 is CASSSLNRVREKLFF. The CDR3 DNA reads TGTGCCAGTAGTTCCCTGAACAGGGTGAGGGAAAAACTGTTTTTT.

The chain has TRBV5-5 and TRBJ2-7; 7 positions agree with TRBD1. This CDR3 comprises 17 residues. V trimming: 0 bases; J trimming: 0 bases; junction bases outside the gene matches: 9. Germline CDR1 is SGHKS and CDR2 is YYEKEE (reference sequence). The CDR3 nucleotides are TGTGCCAGCAGCTTGGCACAGGGGTCGGTGAGCTCCTACGAGCAGTACTTC. As protein: CASSLAQGSVSSYEQYF.

This clone was observed a single time. The V and J genes are TRBV29-1 and TRBJ1-2; perhaps TRBD1 as D (5 bases). V was cut by 4 bases and J by 3 bases, with 18 bases left in between. CDR1 SQVTM and CDR2 ANQGSEA come from the germline V gene. There are 15 residues in the CDR3. The CDR3 DNA follows: TGCAGCGTTGCACCGACTGTCGGGGGAGACTATGGCTACACCTTC. Its translation: CSVAPTVGGDYGYTF.

The chain combines TRBV7-3 with TRBJ2-1; possibly TRBD1 for D (5 bases). This CDR3 spans 15 amino acids. Germline CDR1 SGHTA, CDR2 FQGTGA. With 5 bases removed from V and 5 bases from J, the gap between germline ends came to 16 bases. The CDR3 DNA sequence: TGTGCCAGCAGCGTAGTAGGGGATTTCGACAATGAGCAGTTCTTC. Protein product: CASSVVGDFDNEQFF.